This is a list of T cell receptor beta chains from one sample in a study of T cell responses to AZD1222 COVID-19 vaccine. TCRdb keeps only in-frame clones here, not all; method: immunoSEQ multiplex PCR. The sample includes approximately 110,000 clones, 88% of them seen just once. The sample consisted of peripheral blood, taken on day 0 of AZD1222 vaccination. These receptors were taken from an adult in good health. Both conserved end residues are part of each CDR3. A D gene is named only where the DNA matches it firmly. The size of a clone is reported for some rows only, either as once, few or many, or as a class for expanded clones.

length: 14; D: NA; V: TRBV9; J: TRBJ1-1; size: NA; CDR3: CASSVASHIAEAFF; DNA: TGTGCCAGCAGCGTAGCCTCCCACATAGCTGAAGCTTTCTTT
length: 13; D: NA; V: TRBV5-1; J: TRBJ1-1; size: NA; CDR3: CASSLGDTTEAFF; DNA: TGCGCCAGCAGCTTGGGGGACACGACTGAAGCTTTCTTT
length: 16; D: NA; V: TRBV11-2; J: TRBJ1-5; size: NA; CDR3: CASSLGGVGGNQPQHF; DNA: TGTGCCAGCAGCTTAGGTGGGGTGGGGGGCAATCAGCCCCAGCATTTT
length: 15; D: NA; V: TRBV18; J: TRBJ2-3; size: NA; CDR3: CASSLADRFMDTQYF; DNA: TGTGCCAGCTCACTAGCAGATAGATTCATGGATACGCAGTATTTT
length: 16; D: TRBD2; V: TRBV29-1; J: TRBJ2-1; size: NA; CDR3: CSVVGLAGGIYNEQFF; DNA: TGCAGCGTTGTGGGTCTAGCGGGGGGGATCTACAATGAGCAGTTCTTC
length: 17; D: NA; V: TRBV4-3; J: TRBJ1-3; size: NA; CDR3: CASSQDGGRFSGNTIYF; DNA: TGCGCCAGCAGCCAAGACGGCGGGAGGTTCTCTGGAAACACCATATATTTT
length: 12; D: NA; V: TRBV7-2; J: TRBJ1-2; size: NA; CDR3: CASSPTHYGYTF; DNA: TGTGCCAGCAGCCCAACGCACTATGGCTACACCTTC
length: 16; D: NA; V: TRBV18; J: TRBJ2-1; size: NA; CDR3: CASSPPRGSSYNEQFF; DNA: TGTGCCAGCTCACCACCTAGAGGGAGCTCCTACAATGAGCAGTTCTTC
length: 15; D: TRBD2; V: TRBV5-1; J: TRBJ2-1; size: NA; CDR3: CASSWTSGNHNEQFF; DNA: TGCGCCAGCAGCTGGACTAGCGGGAACCACAATGAGCAGTTCTTC
length: 13; D: NA; V: TRBV27; J: TRBJ2-1; size: NA; CDR3: CASSPRGSNEQFF; DNA: TGTGCCAGCAGTCCCAGGGGATCCAATGAGCAGTTCTTC
length: 18; D: NA; V: TRBV19; J: TRBJ2-7; size: NA; CDR3: CASSTSPLAPRTSGEQYF; DNA: TGTGCCAGTAGTACAAGCCCACTAGCACCCAGAACCAGTGGCGAGCAGTACTTC
length: 17; D: TRBD1; V: TRBV18; J: TRBJ1-5; size: NA; CDR3: CASSSGQGQSSNQPQHF; DNA: TGTGCCAGCTCATCCGGACAGGGTCAATCGAGCAATCAGCCCCAGCATTTT
length: 12; D: NA; V: TRBV5-4; J: TRBJ2-1; size: NA; CDR3: CASSLDRNEQFF; DNA: TGTGCCAGCAGCTTGGACCGCAATGAGCAGTTCTTC
length: 14; D: TRBD1; V: TRBV7-2; J: TRBJ1-1; size: NA; CDR3: CASSLGQGGFEAFF; DNA: TGTGCCAGCAGCTTGGGACAGGGCGGATTTGAAGCTTTCTTT
length: 15; D: TRBD2; V: TRBV7-6; J: TRBJ2-2; size: NA; CDR3: CASSLGLAGDGELFF; DNA: TGTGCCAGCAGCTTGGGACTAGCGGGGGATGGGGAGCTGTTTTTT
length: 14; D: NA; V: TRBV6-2/TRBV6-3; J: TRBJ1-5; size: NA; CDR3: CASSYPTENQPQHF; DNA: TGTGCCAGCAGTTACCCGACAGAGAATCAGCCCCAGCATTTT
length: 11; D: NA; V: TRBV12-5; J: TRBJ2-1; size: NA; CDR3: CASGLGGKQFF; DNA: TGTGCTAGTGGTTTGGGGGGGAAGCAGTTCTTC
length: 13; D: NA; V: TRBV4-1; J: TRBJ1-1; size: NA; CDR3: CASSQEGGRAAFF; DNA: TGCGCCAGCAGCCAAGAGGGTGGGAGGGCAGCTTTCTTT
length: 15; D: TRBD1; V: TRBV19; J: TRBJ2-2; size: NA; CDR3: CASSDRTGGSGELFF; DNA: TGTGCCAGTAGTGATCGGACAGGGGGGTCCGGGGAGCTGTTTTTT
length: 13; D: NA; V: TRBV29-1; J: TRBJ2-7; size: NA; CDR3: CSVEPNGGYEQYF; DNA: TGCAGCGTTGAACCCAACGGCGGCTACGAGCAGTACTTC
length: 15; D: NA; V: TRBV21-1; J: TRBJ1-1; size: NA; CDR3: CASSKSGGVNTEAFF; DNA: TGTGCCAGCAGCAAATCCGGGGGGGTGAACACTGAAGCTTTCTTT
length: 16; D: NA; V: TRBV11-3; J: TRBJ1-1; size: NA; CDR3: CASSTFSPAQNTEAFF; DNA: TGTGCCAGCAGCACCTTTTCGCCAGCGCAGAACACTGAAGCTTTCTTT
length: 18; D: NA; V: TRBV15; J: TRBJ2-4; size: once; CDR3: CATSKGVRTIIAKNIQYF; DNA: TGTGCCACCAGCAAGGGGGTCAGGACAATCATAGCCAAAAACATTCAGTACTTC
length: 17; D: NA; V: TRBV3-1/TRBV3-2; J: TRBJ1-6; size: NA; CDR3: CASSRVLVGGNNSPLHF; DNA: TGTGCCAGCAGCCGAGTCCTGGTGGGGGGGAATAATTCACCCCTCCACTTT
length: 15; D: TRBD1; V: TRBV25-1; J: TRBJ2-1; size: once; CDR3: CASSTGQGGFNEQFF; DNA: TGTGCCAGCAGTACCGGACAGGGGGGGTTCAATGAGCAGTTCTTC
length: 16; D: NA; V: TRBV10-3; J: TRBJ1-3; size: NA; CDR3: CAISETGIGSGNTIYF; DNA: TGTGCCATCAGTGAAACAGGGATTGGATCTGGAAACACCATATATTTT
length: 14; D: NA; V: TRBV5-1; J: TRBJ2-2; size: NA; CDR3: CASSWGQNTGELFF; DNA: TGCGCCAGCAGCTGGGGACAGAACACCGGGGAGCTGTTTTTT
length: 16; D: TRBD1; V: TRBV9; J: TRBJ2-1; size: NA; CDR3: CASSAWTGVGFNEQFF; DNA: TGTGCCAGCAGCGCGTGGACAGGGGTGGGGTTCAATGAGCAGTTCTTC
length: 16; D: TRBD1; V: TRBV24-1; J: TRBJ2-3; size: NA; CDR3: CATSETGTGETDTQYF; DNA: TGTGCCACCAGTGAAACCGGGACAGGGGAGACAGATACGCAGTATTTT